This record looks at one TCR beta chain sequence and its context. Its antigen is still unknown. Germline lookup yields CDR1 SQVTM and CDR2 ANQGSEA. V shed 5 bases and J 5 bases; nucleotides not matched to a gene: 3. The CDR3 is 14 residues long. These data are taken from a study of shared clonotypes between healthy human individuals. Study-wide context: The plates for each donor numbered three CD4 naive, three CD4 memory, two CD8 naive and one CD8 memory.

Clones were read by immunoSEQ multiplex PCR, and TCRdb kept only the in-frame ones, dropping some. The sample records 2 million to 2.5 million clones, 85% to 95% being singletons. Study-level points and caveats: Clonotype sharing levels among donors were expected to vary with sequencing depth.

The source material was naive CD4+ T cells from PBMCs. Noted subset: CD45RA+ positively selected. The rearrangement links TRBV29-1 to TRBJ2-2, with 12 bases aligning to TRBD2. This clonotype was obtained from a man aged 18 to 30 in good health. Some clones in this sample may be carry-over from other donors' samples. This CDR3 reads CSVFGTSGTGELFF. The CDR3 DNA is TGCAGCGTTTTTGGGACTAGCGGGACCGGGGAGCTGTTTTTT.